This TCR beta chain was captured in a study of molecular identifiers for immune sequencing clone quantification. Background on the study: Four portions were sequenced after RNA from roughly 18,000 or 92,000 naive CD8 cells was split five ways in replicates.

Germline V gene data show CDR1 as SGHVS and CDR2 as FNYEAQ. This CDR3 has 12 residues. The V gene lost 8 bases and the J gene lost 5 bases, with 12 bases spanning the gap. This clonotype appeared many times. Its antigen is still unknown. A single record per CDR3 protein comes from TCRdb applying MiXCR to the PCR reads. Of some 41,000 distinct CDR3 sequences in the sample, about a quarter were seen once. Input for naive CD8 libraries was about 17,000 to 1,100,000 sorted cells; the RNA fraction used was 10%, 30% or 50%. Study conclusions and caveats: Clones that exceeded 20 RNA copies held over 97% of effector molecules, yet under 1% in naive cells.

Sequencing used naive CD8+ T cells from blood, with Jurkat cell RNA spiked in. Regarding subset: FACS-sorted CD8+CD4-CCR7+CD45RA+ naive T cells. The source is a human donor in good health. Some libraries in this study had Jurkat cell RNA spiked in. The V and J genes are TRBV7-6 and TRBJ2-5; no clear D. CDR3 sequence reads: CASSPPSETQYF. In nucleotides, the CDR3 is TGTGCCAGCTCACCACCGTCGGAGACCCAGTACTTC. The whole variable domain, filled in from reference TRBV7-6 and TRBJ2-5, reads GAGVSQSPRYKVTKRGQDVALRCDPISGHVSLYWYRQALGQGPEFLTYFNYEAQQDKSGLPNDRFSAERPEGSISTLTIQRTEQRDSAMYRCASSPPSETQYFGPGTRLLVL.